This T cell receptor (beta chain) is drawn from a study of tumor-infiltrating lymphocytes in oesophageal squamous cell carcinoma. A single record per CDR3 protein comes from TCRdb applying MiXCR to the PCR reads. Of about 21,000 distinct CDR3 sequences in the sample, under 45% were seen once. This clonotype is a singleton in its sample. The CDR3 does not end in the conserved phenylalanine or tryptophan, so this is likely a read error. Because the CDR3's place on the DNA is in doubt, the DNA is left out and the CDR3 is given as listed by TCRdb. Per germline, CDR1 WSHSY and CDR2 SAAADI. The CDR3 is 16 amino acids long, termini counted.

The sequenced sample consisted of esophageal tumor tissue. The chain combines TRBV10-2 with TRBJ2-7; the DNA was not used to check the table's D call, TRBD2. This TCR derives from a male donor with esophageal squamous cell carcinoma. This chain's CDR3 is CASRPLLRLYEQYFGS.